This record concerns one TCR beta chain sequence. Its target is unknown. Trimming cost V 0 bases and J 1 base, with 11 bases left between them. The CDR3 runs 16 residues. Germline-derived CDR1 and CDR2 are SGHRS and YFSETQ. This entry comes from a study of shared clonotypes between healthy human individuals. About the research overall: Participating donors consisted of a couple of women and a few men aged 18 to 49.

Whole-study results and caveats: Some clonotypes were shared by all four sorted-subset donors, while others were not shared. The non-shared ones had lower generation probabilities than the shared ones.

Produced via immunoSEQ multiplex PCR; TCRdb's table is partial and in-frame only. The sample has 600,000 to 750,000 clones, about three quarters seen once. The chain combines TRBV5-1 with TRBJ1-5; unclear D gene. The clonotype originates from a woman in her 30s in good health. The sequenced sample was memory CD4+ T cells sorted from blood. Subset specified: CD45RA-negative fraction. The DNA for the CDR3 is TGCGCCAGCAGCTTGGGGGCCCAAGGGAGCAATCAGCCCCAGCATTTT. The encoded protein is CASSLGAQGSNQPQHF.